Sequencing of this T cell receptor (beta chain) was carried out in a study of T cell responses to AZD1222 COVID-19 vaccine. Study results and caveats: Mostly white British, mostly female donors; authors suggested clonal diversity may be underestimated.

The method was immunoSEQ multiplex PCR; TCRdb's version includes in-frame clones alone and lacks a portion of them. The sample lists 140,000 or so clones; roughly 87% were seen once. In regard to this clone: Its antigen is as yet unknown.

Germline CDR1 and CDR2: SGDLS and YYNGEE. V was pared by 4 bases and J by 8 bases, with 24 bases of the junction left unmatched. The CDR3 has 18 residues. The sequencing here drew on peripheral blood, taken 28 days after the second dose of the MenACWY control vaccine. This TCR came from an adult who received the MenACWY meningococcal vaccine as a control. The V gene is TRBV9, the J gene TRBJ2-7; 7 nucleotides agree with TRBD2. CDR3 sequence: CASSPHPPVVGGPTQQYF. CDR3 in DNA: TGTGCCAGCAGCCCTCACCCCCCCGTTGTGGGAGGGCCCACTCAGCAGTACTTC.